The 21 T cell receptor beta chains in this list originate from one sample, sequenced in a study of CD8 T cells in Susac syndrome. An amount of RNA that ranged from roughly 0.5 to 1 ug was reverse transcribed with random hexamers. TCRdb reanalysed the immunoSEQ multiplex PCR reads using MiXCR and keeps one entry per CDR3 protein. The repertoire holds some 260,000 distinct CDR3 sequences, with about 88% as singletons. Sequences were obtained from CD8+ T cells from PBMCs. These receptors were obtained from a human donor with multiple sclerosis.

This sequence joins TRBV7-9 and TRBJ2-3; TRBD2 matches at 10 bases. Germline-derived CDR1 and CDR2 are SEHNR and FQNEAQ (reference sequence). V shed 6 bases, J shed 2 bases, and the junction held 14 bases outside the gene matches. This CDR3 has 18 amino acids. Written as DNA, the CDR3 is TGTGCCAGCAGGCCTCTAGCGGGAGTACGTGGGTACACAGATACGCAGTATTTT. The encoded protein is CASRPLAGVRGYTDTQYF. Filled out from reference TRBV7-9 and TRBJ2-3, the complete variable domain reads DTGVSQNPRHKITKRGQNVTFRCDPISEHNRLYWYRQTLGQGPEFLTYFQNEAQLEKSRLLSDRFSAERPKGSFSTLEIQRTEQGDSAMYLCASRPLAGVRGYTDTQYFGPGTRLTVL.

In its sample, this clonotype was seen a few times. The rearrangement uses TRBV28 and TRBJ2-7, with 8 bases fitting TRBD2. CDR1 is MDHEN and CDR2 is SYDVKM in the germline V gene. This CDR3 contains 17 residues. Unmatched junction bases numbered 17, after V lost 5 bases and J lost 5 bases. The CDR3: CASSGRTAGGGGNEQYF. In DNA form, the CDR3 reads TGTGCCAGCAGTGGACGGACGGCGGGAGGAGGAGGTAACGAGCAGTACTTC.

This clonotype was seen just once. V and J are TRBV9 and TRBJ2-2, with D possibly being TRBD2 (5 bases). The CDR3 is 15 amino acids. Trimming left V 2 bases short and J 1 base short, with 9 bases between. The germline V gene has CDR1 SGDLS and CDR2 YYNGEE. CDR3 DNA: TGTGCCAGCAGCGTTGGGGAGATGAACACCGGGGAGCTGTTTTTT. Its translation: CASSVGEMNTGELFF. The full variable domain, completed using reference TRBV9 and TRBJ2-2, is DSGVTQTPKHLITATGQRVTLRCSPRSGDLSVYWYQQSLDQGLQFLIQYYNGEERAKGNILERFSAQQFPDLHSELNLSSLELGDSALYFCASSVGEMNTGELFFGEGSRLTVL.

The V gene is TRBV5-6, the J gene TRBJ1-1, with TRBD1 as a possible D gene (6 bases). The CDR3 has 15 amino acids. The V end was cut by 1 base, the J end by 2 bases, with 12 bases between. CDR1 is SGHDT and CDR2 is YYEEEE in the germline V gene. The CDR3 region has the DNA TGTGCCAGCAGCTTGCTAGGCAGGGGAAACACTGAAGCTTTCTTT. This sequence encodes CASSLLGRGNTEAFF.

Only one count was recorded for this clonotype. The V call is TRBV5-6, the J call TRBJ2-7; TRBD1 might be the D (6 bases). V dropped 2 bases and J dropped 3 bases, with 9 bases sitting between them. The CDR3 sequence is 13 residues long. Germline values: CDR1 SGHDT, CDR2 YYEEEE. The CDR3 DNA is TGTGCCAGCAGCTTTCAGGGGAACTACGAGCAGTACTTC. Amino acids: CASSFQGNYEQYF. The full variable domain, its missing parts supplied by reference TRBV5-6 and TRBJ2-7, is DAGVTQSPTHLIKTRGQQVTLRCSPKSGHDTVSWYQQALGQGPQFIFQYYEEEERQRGNFPDRFSGHQFPNYSSELNVNALLLGDSALYLCASSFQGNYEQYFGPGTRLTVT.

This clonotype was seen only a few times. The gene calls are TRBV7-9 and TRBJ1-2; 9 nucleotides align to TRBD1. V was pared by 5 bases and J by 8 bases, with 6 bases of the junction left unmatched. CDR1 and CDR2 from the germline V gene are SEHNR and FQNEAQ (reference sequence). This CDR3 is 13 amino acids long. The CDR3 DNA is TGTGCCAGCAGCCTTAACAGGGGGCTAGGCTACACCTTC. Its protein product is CASSLNRGLGYTF.

The chain combines TRBV27 with TRBJ2-1; the D gene is possibly TRBD1 (6 bases). The germline CDR1 and CDR2 sequences are MNHEY and SMNVEV (reference sequence). The CDR3 sequence is 14 residues long. V was trimmed by 8 bases and J by 7 bases, leaving 18 bases between them. CDR3 residues: CASAGTRTVNEQFF. CDR3 in DNA: TGTGCCAGCGCCGGGACAAGAACGGTTAATGAGCAGTTCTTC.

J is TRBJ1-6 and V is TRBV13; D remains ambiguous. In germline, CDR1 is PRHDT, CDR2 FYEKMQ (reference sequence). With 5 bases removed from V and 0 bases from J, the gap between germline ends came to 11 bases. The CDR3 sequence is 16 residues long. The CDR3 here is CASSPSRSSYNSPLHF. The CDR3 coding sequence is TGTGCCAGCAGCCCATCGAGAAGCTCCTATAATTCACCCCTCCACTTT.

The V gene is TRBV30, the J gene TRBJ2-7; tentatively, D is TRBD2 (5 bases). The CDR3 sequence is 13 residues long. CDR1 is GTSNPN, CDR2 SVGIG, per germline (reference sequence). Trimming stripped 3 bases from V and 7 bases from J, with 16 bases between. CDR3 loop: CAWRSDSAWEQYF. For the CDR3, the DNA is TGTGCCTGGAGGTCGGACTCCGCTTGGGAGCAGTACTTC.

Regarding this clonotype: The junction and the germline gene differ at one end; a read error may be behind it. J is TRBJ2-7 and V is TRBV2; TRBD1 or TRBD2 may be the D gene (5 bases each). The germline gives CDR1 SNHLY, CDR2 FYNNEI. The CDR3 spans 12 residues. CDR3 residues: CASSGGVYEQYF. As DNA, the CDR3 is TGTGCTAGCAGTGGGGGAGTCTACGAGCAGTACTTC.

The rearrangement uses TRBV7-9 and TRBJ1-6, with unresolved D. Germline CDR1 reads SEHNR; CDR2 reads FQNEAQ (reference sequence). V was pared by 5 bases and J by 8 bases, with 13 bases between. CDR3 length: 14 amino acids. The CDR3 region is CASSREERHSPLHF. As DNA, the CDR3 is TGTGCCAGCAGCCGCGAAGAGCGGCATTCACCCCTCCACTTT.

This chain uses TRBV12-5 with TRBJ2-7; D might be TRBD2 (5 bases). CDR1 is LGHNT and CDR2 is FRNRAP in the germline V gene. The CDR3 is made up of 13 amino acids. Between the trimmed V and J ends, which lost 1 base and 7 bases, there was a span of 11 bases. The CDR3 loop is CASGLAPGSEQYF. The CDR3, as DNA: TGTGCTAGTGGTTTGGCCCCGGGGTCTGAGCAGTACTTC. Full variable domain (remainder filled in from reference TRBV12-5 and TRBJ2-7): DARVTQTPRHKVTEMGQEVTMRCQPILGHNTVFWYRQTMMQGLELLAYFRNRAPLDDSGMPKDRFSAEMPDATLATLKIQPSEPRDSAVYFCASGLAPGSEQYFGPGTRLTVT.

The gene calls are TRBV28 and TRBJ2-7; 7 nucleotides match TRBD1. The CDR3 spans 16 residues. CDR1 and CDR2 (germline): MDHEN, SYDVKM. J gave up 2 bases and V 5 bases, and 12 bases lay outside the gene matches. Written as DNA, the CDR3 is TGTGCCAGCAGTCCTGTATCCTCGGGACAGACCTACGAGCAGTACTTC. Its protein product is CASSPVSSGQTYEQYF. Based on the CDR3 plus reference TRBV28 and TRBJ2-7, the full variable domain is DVKVTQSSRYLVKRTGEKVFLECVQDMDHENMFWYRQDPGLGLRLIYFSYDVKMKEKGDIPEGYSVSREKKERFSLILESASTNQTSMYLCASSPVSSGQTYEQYFGPGTRLTVT.

This chain uses TRBV28 with TRBJ2-1; 9 positions agree with TRBD1. CDR1 is MDHEN, CDR2 SYDVKM, per germline. V trimming: 4 bases; J trimming: 2 bases; junction bases outside the gene matches: 9. CDR3 length: 17 residues. CDR3 sequence reads: CASSYTGTGNTYNEQFF. The DNA for the CDR3 is TGTGCCAGCAGTTATACCGGGACAGGGAACACCTACAATGAGCAGTTCTTC.

This rearrangement joins TRBV29-1 to TRBJ2-7; 14 nucleotides agree with TRBD2. The V segment lost 2 bases and the J segment 2 bases; nucleotides outside the gene matches: 5. The CDR3 spans 16 residues. Germline assignment: CDR1 SQVTM and CDR2 ANQGSEA. CDR3 protein: CSVELSTSGRAYEQYF. In DNA form, the CDR3 reads TGCAGCGTTGAACTATCGACTAGCGGGAGGGCCTACGAGCAGTACTTC.

This rearrangement joins TRBV7-6 to TRBJ2-2; possibly TRBD1 for D (5 bases). Germline CDR1 reads SGHVS; CDR2 reads FNYEAQ. The CDR3 runs 16 residues. V lost 5 bases, J lost 0 bases, and 13 bases lay in between. The chain's CDR3 is CASSNSGWSNTGELFF. CDR3 sequence (DNA): TGTGCCAGCAGCAACTCAGGGTGGTCGAACACCGGGGAGCTGTTTTTT.

The chain uses TRBV9 and TRBJ2-3, with D possibly being TRBD2 (6 bases). Germline V gives CDR1 SGDLS, CDR2 YYNGEE. V gave up 0 bases and J gave up 1 base, with 9 bases separating them. There are 15 residues in the CDR3. The CDR3 DNA reads TGTGCCAGCAGCGTAGCGGGAGACCGCACAGATACGCAGTATTTT. It codes for CASSVAGDRTDTQYF. Combining the CDR3 with reference TRBV9 and TRBJ2-3 gives the whole variable domain DSGVTQTPKHLITATGQRVTLRCSPRSGDLSVYWYQQSLDQGLQFLIQYYNGEERAKGNILERFSAQQFPDLHSELNLSSLELGDSALYFCASSVAGDRTDTQYFGPGTRLTVL.

This chain uses TRBV28 with TRBJ2-6; D perhaps matches TRBD1 (6 bases). The V and J ends lost 5 bases and 0 bases respectively, with 11 bases between them. There are 16 residues in the CDR3. Germline CDR1 and CDR2: MDHEN and SYDVKM. CDR3 in amino acids: CASSRTEISGANVLTF. CDR3 bases: TGTGCCAGCAGTAGGACAGAGATCTCTGGGGCCAACGTCCTGACTTTC. The full variable domain, in which reference TRBV28 and TRBJ2-6 provide the parts outside the CDR3, is DVKVTQSSRYLVKRTGEKVFLECVQDMDHENMFWYRQDPGLGLRLIYFSYDVKMKEKGDIPEGYSVSREKKERFSLILESASTNQTSMYLCASSRTEISGANVLTFGAGSRLTVL.

V usage is TRBV28 and J usage is TRBJ2-7, with D possibly called TRBD1 or TRBD2 (5 bases each). Trimming left V 4 bases short and J 2 bases short, with 21 bases between. CDR3 length: 17 residues. CDR1 is MDHEN, CDR2 SYDVKM, per germline. The CDR3 nucleotides read TGTGCCAGCAGTTACTCGCTCACCGGGACGGAGACCTACGAGCAGTACTTC. Translated: CASSYSLTGTETYEQYF.

This sequence joins TRBV7-9 and TRBJ2-7; 7 bases agree with TRBD1. The ends lost 1 base at V and 2 bases at J; junction bases unmatched: 8. Per the germline V gene, CDR1 is SEHNR and CDR2 is FQNEAQ (reference sequence). The CDR3 runs 16 residues. This chain's CDR3 is CASSLGSTGKPYEQYF. CDR3 DNA sequence: TGTGCCAGCAGCTTAGGATCGACAGGGAAGCCCTACGAGCAGTACTTC.

The chain is built from TRBV6-2 or TRBV6-3 and TRBJ2-1; 12 bases are shared with TRBD2. This CDR3 is built from 17 residues. V trimming: 0 bases; J trimming: 3 bases; junction bases outside the gene matches: 3. The germline V gene has CDR1 MNHEY and CDR2 SVGEGT. CDR3: CASSYSGLAGIYNEQFF. The CDR3 region has the DNA TGTGCCAGCAGTTACTCAGGACTAGCGGGAATCTACAATGAGCAGTTCTTC.